The clone carrying this T cell receptor beta chain was observed a single time. Its antigen is not known. These data belong to a study of cytomegalovirus exposure and HLA in healthy donors. Study-level points and caveats: When a later analysis compared HLA-associated TCR beta chains with equally common others, the HLA-associated chains turned out to be more clonally expanded and to have lower generation probabilities. Certain sequence variants were highly shared and formed a cluster, and this cluster was likely a sequencing artifact. A classifier reportedly called cytomegalovirus status with high sensitivity and specificity. Common viral pathogens seemed, in a later analysis, to connect with several of the most significant clusters.

Use of 60 Vbeta and 13 Jbeta primers characterized the PCR. Repertoires were generated with immunoSEQ multiplex PCR, while TCRdb's copy carries only in-frame clones and drops some. The sample includes some 220,000 clones, 78% seen only once; the top ten take approximately 0.47%. The specimen sequenced was PBMCs. This sequence originates from a boy younger than 18 in good health and CMV-seronegative.

CDR3 sequence reads: CASRTRGQETQYF. The CDR3 DNA sequence: TGTGCCAGTAGAACCAGGGGGCAAGAGACCCAGTACTTC. This sequence joins TRBV19 and TRBJ2-5; 7 nucleotides agree with TRBD1. CDR1 is LNHDA and CDR2 is SQIVND in the germline V gene (reference sequence). V dropped 6 bases and J dropped 2; count of bases not matched to a gene: 3. The CDR3 covers 13 residues.